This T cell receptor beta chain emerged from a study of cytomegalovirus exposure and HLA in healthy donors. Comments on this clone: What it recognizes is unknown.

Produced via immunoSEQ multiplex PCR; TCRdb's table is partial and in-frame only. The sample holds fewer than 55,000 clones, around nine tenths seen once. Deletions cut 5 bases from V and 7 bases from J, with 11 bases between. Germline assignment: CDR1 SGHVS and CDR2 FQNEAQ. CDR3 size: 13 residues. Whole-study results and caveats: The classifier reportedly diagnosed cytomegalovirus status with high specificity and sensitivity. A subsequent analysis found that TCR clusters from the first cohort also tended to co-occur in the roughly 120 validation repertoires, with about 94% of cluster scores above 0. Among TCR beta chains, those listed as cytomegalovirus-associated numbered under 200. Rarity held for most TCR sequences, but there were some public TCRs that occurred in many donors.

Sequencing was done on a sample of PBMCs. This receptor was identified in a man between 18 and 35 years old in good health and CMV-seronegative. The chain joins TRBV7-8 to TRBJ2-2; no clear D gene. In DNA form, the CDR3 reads TGTGCCAGCAGCCCCCTTAGTAGCGGGGAGCTGTTTTTT. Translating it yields CASSPLSSGELFF. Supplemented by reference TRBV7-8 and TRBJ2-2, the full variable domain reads GAGVSQSPRYKVAKRGQDVALRCDPISGHVSLFWYQQALGQGPEFLTYFQNEAQLDKSGLPSDRFFAERPEGSVSTLKIQRTQQEDSAVYLCASSPLSSGELFFGEGSRLTVL.